This entry describes one T cell receptor (beta chain). What it binds is not known. Each contributor possessed a minimum of one pre-ART and a minimum of two post-ART PBMC samples. These data belong to a study of long-term antiretroviral therapy in people with HIV. Study overall: The earliest samples came about a decade before the 2015 immediate-ART recommendation. Overall study results and limits: Someone took the blood between about 2003 and 2018, maybe while older ART regimens were in use.

Running of the v3.0 immunoSEQ assay took place at survey level. Measured with immunoSEQ multiplex PCR; TCRdb has only the in-frame clones, and not every one. The sample includes tens of thousands of clones, under 85% of them seen just once. Trimming left V 4 bases short and J 2 bases short, with 19 bases between. The CDR3 runs to 16 residues. The germline gives CDR1 SGHTS, CDR2 YDEGEE. The rearrangement joins TRBV5-8 to TRBJ2-7, with D maybe TRBD2 (5 bases). The clonotype comes from a man aged 40-49 years with HIV. The specimen was unsorted PBMCs, collected 0.5 years before starting antiretroviral therapy. CDR3 DNA sequence: TGTGCCAGCAGCCCTCCCGCGGGTCTTAAGACCTACGAGCAGTACTTC. Translation: CASSPPAGLKTYEQYF.